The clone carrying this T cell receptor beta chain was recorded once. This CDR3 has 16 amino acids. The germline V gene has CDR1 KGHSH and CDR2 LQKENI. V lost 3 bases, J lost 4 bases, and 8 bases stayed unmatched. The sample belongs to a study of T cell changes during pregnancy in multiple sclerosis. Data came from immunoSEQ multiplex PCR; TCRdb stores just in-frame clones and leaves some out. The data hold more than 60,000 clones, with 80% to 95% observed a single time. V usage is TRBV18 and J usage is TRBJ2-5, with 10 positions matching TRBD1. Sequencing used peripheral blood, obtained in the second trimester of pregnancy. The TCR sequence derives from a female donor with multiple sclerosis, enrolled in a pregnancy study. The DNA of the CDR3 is TGTGCCAGCTCACCCAACGACAGGGGGCATGGAGAGACCCAGTACTTC. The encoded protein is CASSPNDRGHGETQYF.